This TCR beta chain was obtained from a study of molecular identifiers for immune sequencing clone quantification. General study points: In a background of 900,000 to 1,000,000 naive cells, spiked Jurkat TCR RNA from one cell was reportedly detectable. In CMV-specific effectors, clones above 20 copies held over 98% of molecules; naive, under 1%.

Methods described previously, with TCR primers listed, were used for bulk TCR libraries. TCRdb ran MiXCR on the PCR reads and lists one entry per CDR3 protein. This sample has over 600,000 distinct CDR3 sequences; less than 20% occur once, and the top ten carry roughly 0.83%. The ends lost 5 bases at V and 4 bases at J; junction bases unmatched: 7. The CDR3 runs to 14 residues. Germline CDR1 and CDR2: SEHNR and FQNEAQ (reference sequence). This clonotype was detected many times. What it binds is not known. Naive CD8 T cells were picked out by sorting for CD8+CD4-CCR7+CD45RA+. V is TRBV7-9 and J is TRBJ1-2; 7 bases line up with TRBD1. The TCR originated in a human donor in good health. Some libraries in this study had Jurkat cell RNA spiked in. Specimen: naive CD8+ T cells from blood, with Jurkat cell RNA spiked in. Specified subset: FACS-sorted CD8+CD4-CCR7+CD45RA+ naive T cells. The CDR3 DNA follows: TGTGCCAGCAGCCCTACGACAGGGAGCTATGGCTACACCTTC. Translating it yields CASSPTTGSYGYTF.